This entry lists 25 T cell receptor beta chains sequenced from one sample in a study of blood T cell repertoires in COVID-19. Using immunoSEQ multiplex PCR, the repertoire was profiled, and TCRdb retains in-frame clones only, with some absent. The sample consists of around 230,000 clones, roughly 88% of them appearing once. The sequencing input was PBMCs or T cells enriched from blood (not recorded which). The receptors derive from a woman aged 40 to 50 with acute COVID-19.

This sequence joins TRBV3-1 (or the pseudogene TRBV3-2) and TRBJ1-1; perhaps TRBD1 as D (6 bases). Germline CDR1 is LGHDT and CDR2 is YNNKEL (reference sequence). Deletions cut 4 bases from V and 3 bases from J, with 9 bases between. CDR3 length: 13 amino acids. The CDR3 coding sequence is TGTGCCAGCAGCCGGGGGGGCTACACTGAAGCTTTCTTT. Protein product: CASSRGGYTEAFF.

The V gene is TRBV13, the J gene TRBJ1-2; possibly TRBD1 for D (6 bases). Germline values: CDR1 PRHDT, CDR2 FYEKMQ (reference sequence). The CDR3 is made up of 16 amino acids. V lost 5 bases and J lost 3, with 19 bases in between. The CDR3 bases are TGTGCCAGCAGCCTCGGGACAAACGCCGCCGACTATGGCTACACCTTC. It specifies CASSLGTNAADYGYTF.

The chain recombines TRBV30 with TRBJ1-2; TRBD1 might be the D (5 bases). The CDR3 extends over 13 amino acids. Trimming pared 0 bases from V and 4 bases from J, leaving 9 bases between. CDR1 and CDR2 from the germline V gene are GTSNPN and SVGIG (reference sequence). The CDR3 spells CAWSVLGAYGYTF. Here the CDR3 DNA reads TGTGCCTGGAGTGTACTTGGGGCCTATGGCTACACCTTC.

CDR3 sequence (DNA): TGTGCCAGCATCGGGACAGCCCGAGGGACCTACGAGCAGTACGTC. Translating it yields CASIGTARGTYEQYV. This chain links TRBV27 with TRBJ2-7; 7 nucleotides match TRBD1. Germline loops: CDR1 MNHEY, CDR2 SMNVEV (reference sequence). After removal of 7 bases from V and 2 bases from J, the junction contained 11 bases not matched to a gene. CDR3 length: 15 amino acids.

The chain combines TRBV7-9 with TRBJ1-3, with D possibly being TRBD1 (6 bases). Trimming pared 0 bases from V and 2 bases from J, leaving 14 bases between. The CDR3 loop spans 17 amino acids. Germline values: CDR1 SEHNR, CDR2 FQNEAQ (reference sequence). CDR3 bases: TGTGCCAGCAGCTTAGCTGGGACAAACAGAGCTGGAAACACCATATATTTT. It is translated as CASSLAGTNRAGNTIYF.

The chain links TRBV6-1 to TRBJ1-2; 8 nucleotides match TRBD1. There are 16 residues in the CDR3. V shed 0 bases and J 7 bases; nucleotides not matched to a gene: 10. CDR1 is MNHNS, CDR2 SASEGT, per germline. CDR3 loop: CASSEAWTGPVGGYTF. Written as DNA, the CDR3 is TGTGCCAGCAGTGAAGCATGGACAGGGCCTGTTGGTGGCTACACCTTC.

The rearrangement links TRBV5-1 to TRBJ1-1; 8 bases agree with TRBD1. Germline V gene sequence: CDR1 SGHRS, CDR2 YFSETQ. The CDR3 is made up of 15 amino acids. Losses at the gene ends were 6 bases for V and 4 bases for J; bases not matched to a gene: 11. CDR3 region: CASKGTTGVATEAFF. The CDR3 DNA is TGCGCCAGCAAGGGTACGACAGGGGTAGCCACTGAAGCTTTCTTT.

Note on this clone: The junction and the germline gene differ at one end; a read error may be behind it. The CDR3 DNA is TGTGCCAGTAGTATCTCGGCCGGACTGTCGCTCGGGGGAGACTTC. Translated: CASSISAGLSLGGDF. J is TRBJ1-2 and V is TRBV19, with a possible D match to TRBD1 (5 bases). The CDR3 contains 15 residues. The germline gives CDR1 LNHDA, CDR2 SQIVND (reference sequence).

The CDR3, as DNA: TGCGCCAGCAGGGGGGACAGAGCCCTTGAAGCTTTCTTT. This sequence encodes CASRGDRALEAFF. The V and J genes are TRBV10-2 and TRBJ1-1, with 7 positions matching TRBD1. The CDR3 covers 13 residues. Germline V gene sequence: CDR1 WSHSY, CDR2 SAAADI. Unmatched junction bases numbered 8, after V lost 6 bases and J lost 7 bases.

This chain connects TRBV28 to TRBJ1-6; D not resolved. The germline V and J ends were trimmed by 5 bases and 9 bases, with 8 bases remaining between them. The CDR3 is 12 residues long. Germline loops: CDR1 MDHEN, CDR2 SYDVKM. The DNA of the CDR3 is TGTGCCAGCAGTGGGCCGATTTCACCCCTCCACTTT. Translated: CASSGPISPLHF.

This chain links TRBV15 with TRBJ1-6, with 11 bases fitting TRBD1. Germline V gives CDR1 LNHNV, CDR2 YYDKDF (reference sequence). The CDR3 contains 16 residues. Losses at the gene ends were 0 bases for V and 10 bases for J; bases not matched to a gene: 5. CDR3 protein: CATSRERGQGESPLHF. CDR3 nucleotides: TGTGCCACCAGCAGAGAGAGGGGACAGGGGGAATCACCCCTCCACTTT.

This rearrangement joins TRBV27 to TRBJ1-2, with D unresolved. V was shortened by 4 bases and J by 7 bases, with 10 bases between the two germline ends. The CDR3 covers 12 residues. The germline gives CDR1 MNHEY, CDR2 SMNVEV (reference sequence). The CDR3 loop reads CASSSGWVGYTF. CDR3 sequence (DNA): TGTGCCAGCAGTTCGGGGTGGGTTGGCTACACCTTC.

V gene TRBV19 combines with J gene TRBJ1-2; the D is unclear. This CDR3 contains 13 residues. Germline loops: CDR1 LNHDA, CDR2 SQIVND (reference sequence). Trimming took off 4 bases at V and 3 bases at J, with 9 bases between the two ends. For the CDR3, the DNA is TGTGCCAGTAGTAACGGGAGCCACTATGGCTACACCTTC. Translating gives CASSNGSHYGYTF.

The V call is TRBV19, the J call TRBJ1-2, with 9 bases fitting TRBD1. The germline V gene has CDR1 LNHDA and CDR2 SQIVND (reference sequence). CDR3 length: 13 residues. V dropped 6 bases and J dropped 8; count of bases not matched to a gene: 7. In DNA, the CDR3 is TGTGCCAGTAGGCAACAGGGGGCAGGGGGCTACACCTTC. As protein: CASRQQGAGGYTF.

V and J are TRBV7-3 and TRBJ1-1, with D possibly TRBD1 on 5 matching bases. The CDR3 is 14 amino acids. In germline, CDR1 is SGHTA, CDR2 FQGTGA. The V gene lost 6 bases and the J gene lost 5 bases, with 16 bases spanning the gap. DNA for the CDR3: TGTGCCAGCAGTTCGGGGGGGTCTGGGACTGAAGCTTTCTTT. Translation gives CASSSGGSGTEAFF.

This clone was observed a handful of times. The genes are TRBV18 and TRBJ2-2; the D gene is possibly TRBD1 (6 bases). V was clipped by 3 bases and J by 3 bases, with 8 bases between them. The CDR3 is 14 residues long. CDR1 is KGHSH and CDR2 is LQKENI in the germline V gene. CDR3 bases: TGTGCCAGCTCACCCCGACAGGACACCGGGGAGCTGTTTTTT. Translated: CASSPRQDTGELFF.

The CDR3 is CASGQDRTGAETQYF. As DNA, the CDR3 is TGTGCCAGCGGCCAAGACCGAACAGGAGCGGAGACCCAGTACTTC. The chain uses TRBV5-6 and TRBJ2-5, with D possibly TRBD1 on 5 matching bases. The CDR3 is 15 amino acids. Germline assignment: CDR1 SGHDT and CDR2 YYEEEE. Trimming pared 7 bases from V and 5 bases from J, leaving 21 bases between.

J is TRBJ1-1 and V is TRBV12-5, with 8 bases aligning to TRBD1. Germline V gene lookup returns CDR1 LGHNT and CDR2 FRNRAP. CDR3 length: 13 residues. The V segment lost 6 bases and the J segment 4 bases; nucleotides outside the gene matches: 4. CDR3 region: CASGLGQGTEAFF. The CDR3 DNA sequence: TGTGCTAGTGGCTTAGGACAGGGCACTGAAGCTTTCTTT.

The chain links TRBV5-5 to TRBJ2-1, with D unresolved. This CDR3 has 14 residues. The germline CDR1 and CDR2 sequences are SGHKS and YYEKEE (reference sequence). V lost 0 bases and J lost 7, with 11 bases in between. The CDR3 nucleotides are TGTGCCAGCAGCTTGGGAGTTTCCAGGAATGAGCAGTTCTTC. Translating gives CASSLGVSRNEQFF.

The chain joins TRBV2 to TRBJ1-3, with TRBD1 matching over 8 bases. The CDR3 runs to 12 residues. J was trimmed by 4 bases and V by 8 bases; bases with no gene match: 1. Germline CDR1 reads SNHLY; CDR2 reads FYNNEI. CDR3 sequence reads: CASGTGGNTIYF. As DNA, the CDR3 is TGTGCCAGCGGGACAGGCGGAAACACCATATATTTT.

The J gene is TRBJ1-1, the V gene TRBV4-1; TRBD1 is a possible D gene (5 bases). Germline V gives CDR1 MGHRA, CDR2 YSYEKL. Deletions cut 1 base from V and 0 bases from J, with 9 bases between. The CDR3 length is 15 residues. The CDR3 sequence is CASSQGGGMNTEAFF. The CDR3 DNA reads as TGCGCCAGCAGCCAAGGGGGGGGAATGAACACTGAAGCTTTCTTT.

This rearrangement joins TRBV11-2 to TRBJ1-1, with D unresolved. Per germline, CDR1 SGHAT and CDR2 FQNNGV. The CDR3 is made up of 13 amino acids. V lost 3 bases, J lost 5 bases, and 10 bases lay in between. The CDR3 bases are TGTGCCAGCAGCTTCTCTAGGGAGACTGAAGCTTTCTTT. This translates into CASSFSRETEAFF.

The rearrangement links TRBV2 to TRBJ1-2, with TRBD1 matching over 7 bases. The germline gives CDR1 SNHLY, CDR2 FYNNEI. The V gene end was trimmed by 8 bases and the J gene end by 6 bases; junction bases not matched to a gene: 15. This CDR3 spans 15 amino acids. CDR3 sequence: CASGNDRAIRDGYTF. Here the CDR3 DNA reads TGTGCCAGCGGGAACGACAGGGCAATCAGGGATGGCTACACCTTC.

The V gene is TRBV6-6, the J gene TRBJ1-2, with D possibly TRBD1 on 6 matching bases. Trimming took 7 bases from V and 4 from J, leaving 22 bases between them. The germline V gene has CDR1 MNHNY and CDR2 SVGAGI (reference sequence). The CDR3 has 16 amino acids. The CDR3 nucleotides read TGTGCCAGCACCAATCAATTGGATGCCAGGGGCTATGGCTACACCTTC. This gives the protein CASTNQLDARGYGYTF.

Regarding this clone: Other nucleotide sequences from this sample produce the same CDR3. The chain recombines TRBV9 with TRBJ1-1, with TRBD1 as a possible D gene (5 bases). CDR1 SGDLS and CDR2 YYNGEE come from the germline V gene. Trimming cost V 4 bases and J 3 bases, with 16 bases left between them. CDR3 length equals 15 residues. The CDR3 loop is CASSPGGPWDTEAFF. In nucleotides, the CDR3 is TGTGCCAGCAGCCCGGGGGGACCCTGGGACACTGAAGCTTTCTTT.